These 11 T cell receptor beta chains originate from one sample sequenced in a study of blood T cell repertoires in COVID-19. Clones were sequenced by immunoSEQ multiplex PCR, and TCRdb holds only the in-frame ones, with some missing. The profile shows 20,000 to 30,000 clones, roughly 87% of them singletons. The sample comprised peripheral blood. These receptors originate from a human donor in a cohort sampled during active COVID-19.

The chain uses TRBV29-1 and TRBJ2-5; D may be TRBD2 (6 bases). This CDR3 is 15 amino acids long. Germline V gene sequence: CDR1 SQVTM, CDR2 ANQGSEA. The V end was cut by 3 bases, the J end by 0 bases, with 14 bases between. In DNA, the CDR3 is TGCAGCGTTGAGGGGGGTCTCGGGTACCAAGAGACCCAGTACTTC. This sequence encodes CSVEGGLGYQETQYF.

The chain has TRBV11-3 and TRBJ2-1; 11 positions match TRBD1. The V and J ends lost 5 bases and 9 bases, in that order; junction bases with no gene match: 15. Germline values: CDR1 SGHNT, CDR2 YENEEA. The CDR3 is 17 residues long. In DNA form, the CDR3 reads TGTGCCAGCAGCGTCACCACCGGGACAGGGGGTTTGGGTGAGCAGTTCTTC. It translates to CASSVTTGTGGLGEQFF. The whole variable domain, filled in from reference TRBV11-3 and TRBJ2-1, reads EAGVVQSPRYKIIEKKQPVAFWCNPISGHNTLYWYLQNLGQGPELLIRYENEEAVDDSQLPKDRFSAERLKGVDSTLKIQPAELGDSAVYLCASSVTTGTGGLGEQFFGPGTRLTVL.

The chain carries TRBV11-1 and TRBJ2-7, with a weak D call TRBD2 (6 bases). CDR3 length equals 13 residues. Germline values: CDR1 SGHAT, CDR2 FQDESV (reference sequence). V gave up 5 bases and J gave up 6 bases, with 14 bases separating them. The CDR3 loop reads CASSALQGGEQYF. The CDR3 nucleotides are TGTGCCAGCAGCGCGCTTCAGGGAGGCGAGCAGTACTTC.

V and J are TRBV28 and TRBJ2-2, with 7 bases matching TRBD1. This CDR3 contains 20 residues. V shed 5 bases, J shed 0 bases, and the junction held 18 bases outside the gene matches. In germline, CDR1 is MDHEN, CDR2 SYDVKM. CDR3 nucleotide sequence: TGTGCCAGCAGTAGTAGCTATCTTCTCCCGGGACAGCCGAACACCGGGGAGCTGTTTTTT. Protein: CASSSSYLLPGQPNTGELFF.

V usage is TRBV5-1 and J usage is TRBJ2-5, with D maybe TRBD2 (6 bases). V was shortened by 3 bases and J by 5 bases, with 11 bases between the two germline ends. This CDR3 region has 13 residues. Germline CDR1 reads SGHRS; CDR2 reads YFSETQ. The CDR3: CASSYGGEETQYF. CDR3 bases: TGCGCCAGCAGCTACGGAGGGGAGGAGACCCAGTACTTC.

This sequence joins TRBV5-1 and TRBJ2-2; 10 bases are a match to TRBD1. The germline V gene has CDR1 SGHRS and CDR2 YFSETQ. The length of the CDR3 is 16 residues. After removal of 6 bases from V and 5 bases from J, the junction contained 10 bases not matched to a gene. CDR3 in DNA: TGCGCCAGCACCCTGTTAACGGGACAGGGGACCGGGGAGCTGTTTTTT. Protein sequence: CASTLLTGQGTGELFF. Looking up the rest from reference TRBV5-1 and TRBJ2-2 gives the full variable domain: KAGVTQTPRYLIKTRGQQVTLSCSPISGHRSVSWYQQTPGQGLQFLFEYFSETQRNKGNFPGRFSGRQFSNSRSEMNVSTLELGDSALYLCASTLLTGQGTGELFFGEGSRLTVL.

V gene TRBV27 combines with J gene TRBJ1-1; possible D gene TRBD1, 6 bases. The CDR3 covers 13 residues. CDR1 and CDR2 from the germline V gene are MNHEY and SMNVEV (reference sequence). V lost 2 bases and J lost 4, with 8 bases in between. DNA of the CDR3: TGTGCCAGCAGTTTACACAGGGCCACTGAAGCTTTCTTT. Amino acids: CASSLHRATEAFF.

CDR3 loop: CASSLGGDYNEQFF. In DNA form, the CDR3 reads TGTGCCAGCAGCTTGGGGGGGGACTACAATGAGCAGTTCTTC. This chain joins TRBV5-4 and TRBJ2-1; D possibly corresponds to TRBD2 (6 bases). The CDR3 runs 14 residues. V was clipped by 0 bases and J by 3 bases, with 7 bases between them. CDR1 is SGHNT, CDR2 YYREEE, per germline (reference sequence).

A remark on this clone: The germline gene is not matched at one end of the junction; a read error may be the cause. The CDR3 region has the DNA TGTGCCAGTAGGATAGGGACAGGGGGCAGTCAGCCCCAGCATTTT. Protein product: CASRIGTGGSQPQHF. The genes are TRBV19 and TRBJ1-5; 12 bases fit TRBD1. This CDR3 has 15 residues. CDR1 is LNHDA and CDR2 is SQIVND in the germline V gene (reference sequence).

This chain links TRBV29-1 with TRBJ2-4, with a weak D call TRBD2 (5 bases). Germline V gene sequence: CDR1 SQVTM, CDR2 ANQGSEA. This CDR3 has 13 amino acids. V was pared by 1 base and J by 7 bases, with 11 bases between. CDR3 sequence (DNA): TGCAGCGTTGAAGTGGCTAGCCGGAACATTCAGTACTTC. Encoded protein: CSVEVASRNIQYF.

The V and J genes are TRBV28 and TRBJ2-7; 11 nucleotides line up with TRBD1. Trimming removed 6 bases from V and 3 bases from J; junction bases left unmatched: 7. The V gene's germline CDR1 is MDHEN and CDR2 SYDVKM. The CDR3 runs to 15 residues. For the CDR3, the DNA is TGTGCCAGCAGCCAACAGGGGACAGGGGGCTACGAGCAGTACTTC. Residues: CASSQQGTGGYEQYF. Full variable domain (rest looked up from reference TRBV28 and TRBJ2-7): DVKVTQSSRYLVKRTGEKVFLECVQDMDHENMFWYRQDPGLGLRLIYFSYDVKMKEKGDIPEGYSVSREKKERFSLILESASTNQTSMYLCASSQQGTGGYEQYFGPGTRLTVT.